The source of this TCR beta chain is a study of T cell responses to AZD1222 COVID-19 vaccine. Findings of the study overall: Samples come after the peak T cell response, not at day 14. Researchers report vaccine-associated CD4 TCRs spanning spike, with dominance at 160-218 and 743-854. Baseline serology detected seropositivity in only five or six AZD1222 recipients. Donors were mostly white British, more females; clonal diversity possibly underestimated.

The CDR3 spans 17 residues. V shed 4 bases and J 4 bases; nucleotides not matched to a gene: 10. Per germline, CDR1 MRHNA and CDR2 SNTAGT. Some clones are missing from TCRdb's copy, which holds only in-frame ones; the method was immunoSEQ multiplex PCR. The table shows some 150,000 clones, with just over 90% occurring only once. Details on this clone: The target antigen is unknown.

V gene TRBV6-4 combines with J gene TRBJ2-3; TRBD2 aligns across 11 bases. This TCR was recovered from an adult in good health. The specimen comprised peripheral blood, sampled on day 0 of MenACWY control vaccination. Here the CDR3 reads CASSARALAGGADTQYF. The CDR3 DNA reads TGTGCCAGCAGTGCCCGAGCTCTAGCGGGAGGCGCAGATACGCAGTATTTT.